The present TCR beta chain was sequenced within a study of beta chain features in type 1 diabetes. In the case of this clone: Its antigen is not known.

TCRB transcripts that were expressed got sequenced, as all of the isolated RNA had been reverse transcribed. TCRdb's table, derived via immunoSEQ multiplex PCR, lists solely in-frame clones and lacks some. The sample records under 300,000 clones, roughly a tenth being singletons. General observations from the study: Shortening that was moderate but significant affected the TCRB CDR3s of Type 1 diabetes patients in all four CD4+ subsets. A closer apparent resemblance between naive, central memory and Treg TCRB repertoires was seen in patients than in healthy donors.

The material sequenced was naive CD4+ T cells from blood. The source is a man aged 25 to 40 with type 1 diabetes.

The CDR3 is CASSLGGQRQETQYF. As DNA, the CDR3 is TGCGCCAGCAGCTTGGGGGGACAGCGGCAAGAGACCCAGTACTTC. The genes are TRBV5-1 and TRBJ2-5, with 7 bases fitting TRBD1. J lost 2 bases, V lost 0 bases, and 4 bases had no gene match. Germline lookup yields CDR1 SGHRS and CDR2 YFSETQ. The CDR3 extends over 15 amino acids.